This section outlines one TCR beta chain sequence together with its context. In the original processing: By means of reference gene primer amplification, nucleated cell counts were estimated. Only in-frame clones appear in the TCRdb table, and some are missing; sequencing was by immunoSEQ multiplex PCR. V, J and clone size are those of that table, while D and trimming were read from the DNA. Among 40,000 to 50,000 clones listed, 89% were seen once. These data belong to a study of blood T cell repertoires in COVID-19. Whole-study context: Whether acute or convalescent, the COVID-19 samples came from the United States, Italy and Spain. PBMCs, B-cell-depleted T cells, or T cells provided the cDNA or gDNA that made up the material.

V was clipped by 7 bases and J by 7 bases; unmatched bases: 9. The length of the CDR3 is 14 residues. Germline CDR1 SNHLY, CDR2 FYNNEI. Sequenced material: peripheral blood. The TCR comes from a human donor in a cohort sampled during active COVID-19. This chain connects TRBV2 to TRBJ1-5, with 8 bases fitting TRBD1. CDR3 sequence: CASKTQGGIQPQHF. In nucleotides, the CDR3 is TGTGCCAGCAAGACACAGGGGGGAATCCAGCCCCAGCATTTT.